Only one count was recorded for the clone carrying this T cell receptor (beta chain). Per the original methods: Amplification from reference gene primers served as the basis for estimated nucleated cell counts. Method: immunoSEQ multiplex PCR; TCRdb's copy keeps in-frame clones and lacks some. D and trimming come from the DNA, and the V and J calls and clone size come from that table. The table includes 270,000 or so clones, 82% detected once. The data stem from a study of blood T cell repertoires in COVID-19. Study-wide context: The United States, Italy and Spain were the sources of the acute and convalescent COVID-19 samples. Nucleic acid was either cDNA or gDNA, and it came from T cells, B-cell-depleted T cells, or PBMCs.

Germline V gene lookup returns CDR1 SGHRS and CDR2 YFSETQ. V dropped 0 bases and J dropped 0 bases, with 10 bases sitting between them. The CDR3 totals 16 residues. The TCR was taken from a woman aged 18-30 years with acute or convalescent COVID-19. Sequenced sample: peripheral blood. V usage is TRBV5-1 and J usage is TRBJ2-4; D call uncertain. The CDR3 reads CASSLGPALAKNIQYF. The CDR3 DNA follows: TGCGCCAGCAGCTTGGGTCCCGCGTTAGCCAAAAACATTCAGTACTTC.